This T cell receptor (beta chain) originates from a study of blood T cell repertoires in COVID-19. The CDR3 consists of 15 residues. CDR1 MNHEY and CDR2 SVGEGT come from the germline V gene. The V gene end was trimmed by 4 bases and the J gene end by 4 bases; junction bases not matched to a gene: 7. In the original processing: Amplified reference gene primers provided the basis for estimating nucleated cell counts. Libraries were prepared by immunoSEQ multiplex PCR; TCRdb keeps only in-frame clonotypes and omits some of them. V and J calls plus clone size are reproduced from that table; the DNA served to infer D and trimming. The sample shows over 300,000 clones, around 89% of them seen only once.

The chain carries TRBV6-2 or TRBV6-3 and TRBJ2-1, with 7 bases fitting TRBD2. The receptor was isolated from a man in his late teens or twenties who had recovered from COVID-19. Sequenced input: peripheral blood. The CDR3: CASSFGRGYYNEQFF. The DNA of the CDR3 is TGTGCCAGCAGTTTCGGGCGGGGGTATTACAATGAGCAGTTCTTC.